A selection of T cell receptor beta chains follows, all from one sample in a study of human T cells and chemical hapten exposure. TCRdb reanalysed the RACE reads using MiXCR and keeps one entry per CDR3 protein. The sample has around 380,000 distinct CDR3 sequences, about 4.4% seen once. The specimen comprised whole blood, sampled in connection with sensitization to the hapten diphenylcyclopropenone (DPC). The receptors come from a woman aged 45-65 years with alopecia areata. Some clones in this sample may be carry-over from other donors' samples. Each CDR3 is given with its conserved first and last residue. A D gene is named only where the DNA matches it firmly. The size of a clone is reported for some rows only, either as once, few or many, or as a class for expanded clones.

TRBJ2-5,TRBD2,many,TRBV9,CASSGGREETQYF,TGTGCCAGCAGCGGCGGGAGGGAGGAGACCCAGTACTTC
TRBJ2-2,NA,few,TRBV28,CASFQGNTGELFF,TGTGCCAGCTTCCAGGGAAACACCGGGGAGCTGTTTTTT
TRBJ2-2,NA,few,TRBV6-1,CALSPLGLNTGELFF,TGTGCCTTAAGCCCTCTGGGGCTGAACACCGGGGAGCTGTTTTTT
TRBJ2-4,TRBD2,many,TRBV12-3/TRBV12-4,CASRGPGIAGEVGNIQYF,TGTGCCAGCAGGGGGCCTGGGATAGCGGGAGAGGTCGGAAACATTCAGTACTTC
TRBJ2-1,NA,NA,TRBV4-3,CASSQEEGREQFF,TGCGCCAGCAGCCAAGAGGAGGGGAGGGAGCAGTTCTTC
TRBJ2-3,NA,many,TRBV29-1,CSVGPLGGTDTQYF,TGCAGCGTTGGTCCTTTGGGGGGCACAGATACGCAGTATTTT
TRBJ2-1,NA,many,TRBV15,CATSRDRGINEQFF,TGTGCCACCAGCAGAGATAGGGGGATTAATGAGCAGTTCTTC
TRBJ2-1,NA,many,TRBV6-6,CASSYSRGRGNEQFF,TGTGCCAGCAGTTACAGCCGGGGTAGGGGCAATGAGCAGTTCTTC
TRBJ2-6,NA,many,TRBV5-1,CASSLEANVLTF,TGCGCCAGCAGCTTGGAGGCCAACGTCCTGACTTTC
TRBJ2-3,TRBD2,few,TRBV11-2,CASSLVRLAGDTDTQYF,TGTGCCAGCAGCTTAGTCCGACTAGCGGGGGACACAGATACGCAGTATTTT
TRBJ2-5,NA,few,TRBV21-1,CASTPQTGQGLETQYF,TGTGCCAGCACCCCCCAAACGGGACAGGGACTAGAGACCCAGTACTTC
TRBJ2-3,NA,few,TRBV21-1,CASSKVDQRATDTQYF,TGTGCCAGCAGCAAAGTGGACCAGCGGGCCACAGATACGCAGTATTTT
TRBJ2-7,NA,many,TRBV5-1,CASSLARDYEQYF,TGCGCCAGCAGCTTAGCCAGGGACTACGAGCAGTACTTC
TRBJ1-1,NA,many,TRBV4-1,CASSQEFWARETEAFF,TGCGCCAGCAGCCAAGAGTTCTGGGCCAGGGAAACTGAAGCTTTCTTT
TRBJ2-7,NA,many,TRBV28,CASSFYGWSEQYF,TGTGCCAGCAGTTTCTACGGGTGGAGCGAGCAGTACTTC
TRBJ2-5,TRBD2,few,TRBV5-1,CASSAGDAKETQYF,TGCGCCAGTTCAGCGGGGGACGCAAAAGAGACCCAGTACTTC
TRBJ1-1,NA,many,TRBV7-2,CASSFPGRAEAFF,TGTGCCAGCAGCTTCCCCGGACGGGCTGAAGCTTTCTTT
TRBJ2-7,NA,many,TRBV5-1,CASSPVRGQGYEQYF,TGCGCCAGCAGCCCCGTTCGGGGCCAGGGTTACGAGCAGTACTTC
TRBJ1-1,NA,many,TRBV20-1,CSARVLGEGTEAFF,TGCAGTGCTAGAGTCCTGGGGGAGGGCACTGAAGCTTTCTTT
TRBJ1-1,TRBD1,NA,TRBV6-6,CASSYDSTGQGAFF,TGTGCCAGCAGTTATGACAGTACCGGACAGGGAGCTTTCTTT
TRBJ2-6,NA,many,TRBV9,CASSVDGLSGANVLTF,TGTGCCAGCAGCGTAGACGGGCTGTCTGGGGCCAACGTCCTGACTTTC
TRBJ2-5,NA,many,TRBV28,CASSSMPGLGQETQYF,TGTGCCAGCAGTTCCATGCCGGGACTGGGCCAAGAGACCCAGTACTTC
TRBJ2-2,TRBD1,few,TRBV5-6,CASSFGTETGELFF,TGTGCCAGCAGCTTCGGGACAGAGACCGGGGAGCTGTTTTTT
TRBJ2-2,NA,many,TRBV15,CATSRDGTYTGELFF,TGTGCCACCAGCAGAGATGGGACCTACACCGGGGAGCTGTTTTTT
TRBJ1-4,NA,many,TRBV12-3/TRBV12-4,CASSLSGTEKLFF,TGTGCCAGCAGTTTGTCAGGGACTGAAAAACTGTTTTTT
TRBJ2-7,NA,NA,TRBV10-2,CASGDSHSYEQYF,TGCGCCAGTGGGGACTCGCACTCCTACGAGCAGTACTTC
TRBJ2-2,NA,NA,TRBV7-9,CASSFDFTGELFF,TGTGCCAGCAGTTTCGACTTTACCGGGGAGCTGTTTTTT
TRBJ2-7,NA,NA,TRBV7-8,CASSARDTSYEQYF,TGTGCCAGCAGCGCCCGGGACACCTCCTACGAGCAGTACTTC
TRBJ2-5,TRBD1,few,TRBV7-9,CASSNRGQEPQYF,TGTGCCAGCAGCAACCGGGGACAGGAGCCCCAGTACTTC
TRBJ2-3,TRBD2,many,TRBV7-2,CASSLGSGTSGSTDTQYF,TGTGCCAGCAGCTTAGGGTCTGGGACTAGCGGGAGTACAGATACGCAGTATTTT
TRBJ1-1,NA,NA,TRBV5-5,CASRNTGSTEAFF,TGTGCCAGCAGGAACACAGGGAGCACTGAAGCTTTCTTT
TRBJ2-3,TRBD2,NA,TRBV5-1,CASSLVGSGGPRTDTQYF,TGCGCCAGCAGCTTGGTAGGTAGCGGGGGGCCACGGACAGATACGCAGTATTTT
TRBJ1-1,NA,many,TRBV6-2/TRBV6-3,CASSIKRDTEAFF,TGTGCCAGCAGTATTAAACGGGACACTGAAGCTTTCTTT
TRBJ2-5,TRBD2,few,TRBV20-1,CSAMGLASQETQYF,TGCAGTGCTATGGGACTAGCGTCTCAAGAGACCCAGTACTTC
TRBJ2-1,TRBD1,many,TRBV16,CASSQSQGDYNEQFF,TGTGCCAGCAGCCAAAGTCAGGGGGACTACAATGAGCAGTTCTTC
TRBJ2-7,TRBD1,NA,TRBV5-1,CASSAGQGLSYEQYF,TGCGCCAGCAGCGCGGGACAGGGGCTCTCCTACGAGCAGTACTTC
TRBJ1-2,NA,NA,TRBV7-9,CASSPPFPSGADYGYTF,TGTGCCAGCAGCCCCCCTTTTCCCTCAGGGGCTGACTATGGCTACACCTTC
TRBJ2-3,TRBD2,few,TRBV2,CASIHAGGLMDTQYF,TGTGCCAGCATTCATGCGGGGGGGCTCATGGATACGCAGTATTTT
TRBJ2-5,NA,NA,TRBV20-1,CSARDPLNVETQYF,TGCAGTGCTAGAGATCCGCTCAACGTCGAGACCCAGTACTTC
TRBJ1-5,TRBD1,NA,TRBV2,CASSAATWTGGNQPQHF,TGTGCCAGCAGCGCCGCCACCTGGACAGGGGGCAATCAGCCCCAGCATTTT
TRBJ2-7,NA,NA,TRBV12-3/TRBV12-4,CASRSQVSSYEQYF,TGTGCCAGCAGGTCACAGGTCAGCTCCTACGAGCAGTACTTC
TRBJ2-3,TRBD2,few,TRBV27,CASSFLTSISTDTQYF,TGTGCCAGCAGTTTCCTGACTAGCATTAGCACAGATACGCAGTATTTT
TRBJ1-1,NA,many,TRBV12-3/TRBV12-4,CASSLAGPGTEAFF,TGTGCCAGCAGTTTAGCCGGCCCCGGCACTGAAGCTTTCTTT
TRBJ2-3,NA,few,TRBV7-6,CASSLEDGFTDTQYF,TGTGCCAGCAGCTTAGAAGACGGGTTCACAGATACGCAGTATTTT
TRBJ2-3,TRBD1,few,TRBV3-1,CASSLRTGYTDTQYF,TGTGCCAGCAGCCTCCGGACAGGGTACACAGATACGCAGTATTTT
TRBJ2-1,TRBD2,many,TRBV2,CASSAGRGQYEQFF,TGTGCCAGCAGTGCTGGGAGGGGTCAGTATGAGCAGTTCTTC
TRBJ1-1,NA,many,TRBV3-1,CASRGIPGPEAFF,TGTGCCAGCCGGGGCATCCCGGGCCCTGAAGCTTTCTTT
TRBJ2-1,TRBD1,many,TRBV4-2,CASSQLWDRDVNEQFF,TGTGCCAGCAGCCAACTTTGGGACAGGGATGTAAATGAGCAGTTCTTC
TRBJ1-2,TRBD1,many,TRBV4-2,CASSQEMGQGGDGYTF,TGTGCCAGCAGCCAAGAGATGGGCCAGGGGGGCGATGGCTACACCTTC
TRBJ1-3,NA,many,TRBV10-2,CASSRGSPRENTIYF,TGCGCCAGCAGTAGAGGGTCCCCTCGTGAAAACACCATATATTTT
TRBJ1-1,NA,few,TRBV10-1,CASSVDTNTEAFF,TGCGCCAGCAGTGTAGACACAAACACTGAAGCTTTCTTT
TRBJ2-7,NA,many,TRBV6-5,CASQFVGGEQYF,TGTGCCAGCCAGTTCGTCGGGGGCGAGCAGTACTTC
TRBJ2-2,NA,NA,TRBV4-1,CASSHPDLQGLNTGELFF,TGCGCCAGCAGCCATCCGGACCTCCAGGGGCTCAACACCGGGGAGCTGTTTTTT
TRBJ2-3,NA,many,TRBV21-1,CASSRTSGEGGRTDTQYF,TGTGCCAGCAGCCGGACTAGCGGCGAGGGCGGGCGCACAGATACGCAGTATTTT
TRBJ2-1,NA,NA,TRBV6-2/TRBV6-3,CVSSYVSGAYNEQFF,TGTGTCAGCAGTTACGTGTCAGGAGCTTACAATGAGCAGTTCTTC
TRBJ1-1,NA,few,TRBV6-5,CASTGKGEAFF,TGTGCCAGCACTGGGAAGGGTGAAGCTTTCTTT
TRBJ2-2,NA,few,TRBV27,CASSLFRGESLGELFF,TGTGCCAGCAGTTTATTTCGTGGGGAGTCTCTCGGGGAGCTGTTTTTT